This T cell receptor (beta chain) stems from a study of blood T cell repertoires in COVID-19. Across the whole study: T cells, B-cell-depleted T cells, or PBMCs supplied cDNA or gDNA.

Authors' analysis steps: From reference gene primer amplification, estimates of nucleated cell counts were derived. Produced via immunoSEQ multiplex PCR; TCRdb's table is partial and in-frame only. The V and J calls and clone size come from that table; D and trimming were worked out from the DNA. The sample lists 200,000 to 250,000 clones; 80% were seen once. The CDR3 runs 13 residues. Trimming pared 7 bases from V and 3 bases from J, leaving 12 bases between. CDR1 is LNHDA, CDR2 SQIVND, per germline (reference sequence). The clonotype comes from a human donor in a cohort sampled during active COVID-19. Material: peripheral blood. V gene TRBV19 combines with J gene TRBJ1-1, with D unclear. CDR3 protein: CASNGGPDTEAFF. DNA for the CDR3: TGTGCCAGTAACGGAGGGCCAGACACTGAAGCTTTCTTT. The entire variable domain, with the rest obtained from reference TRBV19 and TRBJ1-1, is as follows: DGGITQSPKYLFRKEGQNVTLSCEQNLNHDAMYWYRQDPGQGLRLIYYSQIVNDFQKGDIAEGYSVSREKKESFPLTVTSAQKNPTAFYLCASNGGPDTEAFFGQGTRLTVV.